This T cell receptor beta chain was recovered during a study of blood T cell repertoires in COVID-19. Study overall: T cells, B-cell-depleted T cells, or PBMCs supplied cDNA or gDNA.

Only a few counts were recorded for this clone. Sequencing was performed with immunoSEQ multiplex PCR; in TCRdb, only in-frame clones are kept and a portion is missing. The top ten hold approximately 1.2% of the sample, which has about 360,000 clones, about 89% seen once. The CDR3 spans 15 residues. CDR1 and CDR2 (germline): MNHEY, SVGAGI. Trimming stripped 6 bases from V and 4 bases from J, with 18 bases between. Cohorts were assigned according to the clinical history that participants reported. The rearrangement joins TRBV6-5 to TRBJ1-2, with D hard to call. Sequencing was done on a sample of PBMCs or T cells enriched from blood (not recorded which). The receptor was derived from a man aged 25 to 45 who had recovered from COVID-19. The CDR3 here is CASRVGAPPIYGYTF. The CDR3 region has the DNA TGTGCCAGCAGGGTTGGAGCACCGCCGATCTATGGCTACACCTTC.